These 3 T cell receptor beta chains were sequenced from one sample in a study of cytomegalovirus exposure and HLA in healthy donors. Produced via immunoSEQ multiplex PCR; TCRdb's table is partial and in-frame only. The sample has about 350,000 clones, 87% seen once. The specimen was PBMCs. All receptors come from a woman aged 25 to 39 in good health and CMV-seropositive.

The CDR3 DNA reads TGTGCCATCAGGGTAGCAGGTTCAGGGGACGAGCAGTACTTC. Its translation: CAIRVAGSGDEQYF. The V gene is TRBV10-3, the J gene TRBJ2-7, with D possibly being TRBD1 (6 bases). Germline values: CDR1 ENHRY, CDR2 SYGVKD. The CDR3 length is 14 residues. Trimming shortened V by 6 bases and J by 5 bases, and 17 bases separated the two germline ends.

Concerning this clone itself: The same CDR3 arises from other DNA sequences in this sample as well. J is TRBJ2-6 and V is TRBV9; maybe TRBD2 (5 bases). Germline CDR1 reads SGDLS; CDR2 reads YYNGEE. V lost 2 bases to trimming and J lost 2 bases, with 5 bases between them. This CDR3 comprises 14 residues. The DNA for the CDR3 is TGTGCCAGCAGCGTCGGGGCTGGGGCCAACGTCCTGACTTTC. Its translation: CASSVGAGANVLTF.

The chain joins TRBV7-8 to TRBJ2-7; D call uncertain. Germline V gene data show CDR1 as SGHVS and CDR2 as FQNEAQ. This CDR3 has 12 residues. The ends were cut back, 5 bases at V and 5 bases at J, with 10 bases in the middle. Here the CDR3 DNA reads TGTGCCAGCAGCCCGCATACGGACGAGCAGTACTTC. Protein: CASSPHTDEQYF.